A selection of T cell receptor beta chains follows, all from one sample in a study of T cells in localized non-small cell lung cancer. Data came from immunoSEQ multiplex PCR; TCRdb stores just in-frame clones and leaves some out. The data hold some 52,000 clones, with less than 85% observed a single time. The material sequenced was PBMCs, taken before any cancer treatment. The source of these receptors is a woman aged 35 to 70 with stage II lung adenocarcinoma. Both conserved end residues are trimmed from each CDR3. Rows give clone size only sometimes, using once, few, many, or a class for an expanded clone.

few | TRBJ2-7 | TRBV18 | ASSPRSRDLEQY
. | TRBJ2-1 | TRBV7-9 | ASYHPNSDEQF
. | TRBJ2-2 | TRBV5-1 | ASSSTGAVGELF
. | TRBJ1-2 | TRBV7-9 | ASSFGQSGYT
. | TRBJ2-2 | TRBV9 | ASSVREEIGELF
. | TRBJ1-2 | TRBV5-4 | ASSPPSILVGGYT
. | TRBJ1-1 | TRBV11-2 | ASSYNRVPEAF
. | TRBJ2-3 | TRBV7-2 | ASSSTESTDTQY
few | TRBJ2-1 | TRBV15 | ATSRESGGANEQF
few | TRBJ2-5 | TRBV30 | AWRRTGGFETQY
. | TRBJ1-5 | TRBV7-9 | ASSLGGGGNQPQH
. | TRBJ1-5 | TRBV6-5 | ASSYRQGGQPQH
. | TRBJ2-7 | TRBV29-1 | SVEGPGGDEQY
. | TRBJ1-4 | TRBV15 | ATSRDLGRERKLF
. | TRBJ1-1 | TRBV11-2 | ASSLTVIDTPRMNTEAF
. | TRBJ2-5 | TRBV28 | ASSLPPGQGGTRGTQY
. | TRBJ1-1 | TRBV6-1 | ASNGRLNTEAF
. | TRBJ2-6 | TRBV4-3 | ASSQEAFERGRSGANVLT
. | TRBJ1-1 | TRBV7-8 | ASSLERRVRIAEAF
. | TRBJ1-5 | TRBV9 | ASSEDGNSNQPQH
. | TRBJ2-6 | TRBV5-1 | ASSSGQASGANVLT
. | TRBJ2-1 | TRBV5-1 | ASSLAGTVYNEQF
. | TRBJ2-5 | TRBV2 | ASSSSGVIETQY
. | TRBJ1-2 | TRBV7-2 | ASSLGPLRYGYT
. | TRBJ1-6 | TRBV5-5 | ASSLYPTGGDNSPLH
once | TRBJ2-1 | TRBV29-1 | SAFGGFDNNEQF
. | TRBJ2-2 | TRBV7-7 | ASSLDDTGELF
. | . | TRBV11-2 | ASSLTDSLTYEQY
. | TRBJ2-1 | TRBV7-2 | ASSLGPPPREQF
. | TRBJ2-7 | TRBV6-1 | ASSERGGAGASYEQY
. | TRBJ2-7 | TRBV6-5 | ASSSPGRSSYEQY
. | TRBJ1-1 | TRBV5-6 | ASSFATGGNTEAF
. | TRBJ2-7 | TRBV4-1 | ASSQDQLMAYEQY
once | TRBJ2-5 | TRBV7-7 | ASSFVQQETQY
. | TRBJ1-2 | TRBV6-6 | ASSYGQGVYGYT
. | TRBJ2-7 | TRBV11-2 | ASSPHQGSGYEQY
. | TRBJ2-1 | TRBV10-3 | AISWDRDLGEQF
. | TRBJ2-7 | TRBV21-1 | ASSKRDKGPRSYEQY
. | TRBJ1-1 | TRBV30 | AWSGATTGANTEAF
. | TRBJ2-1 | TRBV6-5 | ASSFRTGGRYNEQF